This T cell receptor beta chain was sequenced during a study of blood T cell repertoires in COVID-19. On the study more broadly: Donors in the United States, Italy and Spain gave samples during acute or convalescent COVID-19.

Germline values: CDR1 LNHDA, CDR2 SQIVND (reference sequence). The V and J ends lost 3 bases and 8 bases respectively, with 21 bases between them. The CDR3 totals 16 residues. Seattle patient enrollment occurred during active infection, with longitudinal follow-up thereafter. In the authors' methods: Amplified reference gene primers provided the basis for estimating nucleated cell counts. Sequencing used immunoSEQ multiplex PCR; TCRdb keeps in-frame clones, though not all of them. V, J and clone size derive from that table, while D and trimming were established from the DNA sequence. The table records 250,000 to 350,000 clones, 88% of them present only once.

The chain links TRBV19 to TRBJ2-3; possibly TRBD1 for D (6 bases). The sequencing sample was made of peripheral blood. The sequence was obtained from a woman in her twenties or thirties with COVID-19, enrolled during active disease. CDR3 region: CASSMDSGEGRVTQYF. The CDR3 DNA reads TGTGCCAGTAGTATGGACAGCGGAGAGGGTAGGGTTACGCAGTATTTT.